One sample yielded the 2 T cell receptor beta chains listed below, sequenced in a study of cytomegalovirus exposure and HLA in healthy donors. The PCR employed 60 Vbeta primers together with 13 Jbeta primers. Generated by immunoSEQ multiplex PCR, the TCRdb table keeps only in-frame clones and is missing some. The sample includes some 240,000 clones, 80% to 95% of them seen just once. Sample: PBMCs. The source is a girl aged 2 to 9 in good health and CMV-seronegative.

The chain carries TRBV2 and TRBJ1-2; maybe TRBD1 (5 bases). V shed 3 bases and J shed 6 bases, with 11 bases lying between them. This CDR3 has 13 amino acids. Germline CDR1 reads SNHLY; CDR2 reads FYNNEI. In DNA form, the CDR3 reads TGTGCCAGCAGTGACAGGGAAGCGCATGGCTACACCTTC. It yields the protein CASSDREAHGYTF. The full variable domain, rest sourced from reference TRBV2 and TRBJ1-2, is EPEVTQTPSHQVTQMGQEVILRCVPISNHLYFYWYRQILGQKVEFLVSFYNNEISEKSEIFDDQFSVERPDGSNFTLKIRSTKLEDSAMYFCASSDREAHGYTFGSGTRLTVV.

The chain employs TRBV19 and TRBJ1-2; 9 nucleotides line up with TRBD1. Germline V gene data show CDR1 as LNHDA and CDR2 as SQIVND (reference sequence). The CDR3 extends over 18 amino acids. The trim removed 2 bases at V and 2 bases at J, leaving 12 bases unmatched. The CDR3 sequence: CASSIIGTGMSSNYGYTF. The CDR3 coding sequence is TGTGCCAGTAGTATAATTGGGACAGGGATGTCCTCCAACTATGGCTACACCTTC. The complete variable domain, with remaining parts taken from reference TRBV19 and TRBJ1-2, reads DGGITQSPKYLFRKEGQNVTLSCEQNLNHDAMYWYRQDPGQGLRLIYYSQIVNDFQKGDIAEGYSVSREKKESFPLTVTSAQKNPTAFYLCASSIIGTGMSSNYGYTFGSGTRLTVV.